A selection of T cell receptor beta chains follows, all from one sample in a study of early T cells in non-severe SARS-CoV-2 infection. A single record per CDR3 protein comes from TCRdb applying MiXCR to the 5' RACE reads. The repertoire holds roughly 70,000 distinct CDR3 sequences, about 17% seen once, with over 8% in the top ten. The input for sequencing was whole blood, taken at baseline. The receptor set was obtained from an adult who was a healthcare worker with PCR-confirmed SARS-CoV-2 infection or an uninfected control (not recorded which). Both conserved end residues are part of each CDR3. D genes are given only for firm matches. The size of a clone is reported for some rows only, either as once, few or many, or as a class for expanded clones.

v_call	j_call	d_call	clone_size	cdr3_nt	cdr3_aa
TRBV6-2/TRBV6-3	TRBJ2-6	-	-	TGTGCCAGCAGTCCGGGGGCACACTCTGGGGCCAACGTCCTGACTTTC	CASSPGAHSGANVLTF
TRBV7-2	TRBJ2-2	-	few	TGTGCCAGCAGCTTAGGATTTGGGACGGTCACCGGGGAGCTGTTTTTT	CASSLGFGTVTGELFF
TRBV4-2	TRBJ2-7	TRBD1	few	TGTGCCAGCAGCCAAGATTGGGGACAGGCGGACGAGCAGTACTTC	CASSQDWGQADEQYF
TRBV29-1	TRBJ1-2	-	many	TGCAGCGTTGAAAGACAGGTGACTGGCTACACCTTC	CSVERQVTGYTF
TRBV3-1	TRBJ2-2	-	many	TGTGCCAGCAGCCAAGCAACTAACGCGAACACCGGGGAGCTGTTTTTT	CASSQATNANTGELFF
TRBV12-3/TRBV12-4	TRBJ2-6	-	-	TGTGCCAGCAGTCGAACCTCTGGGGCCAACGTCCTGACTTTC	CASSRTSGANVLTF
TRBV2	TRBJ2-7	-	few	TGTGCCAGCAGTGAAGCCAATCCCTACGAGCAGTACTTC	CASSEANPYEQYF
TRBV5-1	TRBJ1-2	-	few	TGCGCCAGCAGCGGATCGGGACAAGTATATGGCTACACCTTC	CASSGSGQVYGYTF
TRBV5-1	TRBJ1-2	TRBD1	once	TGCGCCAGCAGCCCGTCAGGGGGCGCTTTCGGAGGCTACACCTTC	CASSPSGGAFGGYTF
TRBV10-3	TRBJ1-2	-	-	TGTGCCATCAGTGCCCAGGGTACCTCGGGCTACACCTTC	CAISAQGTSGYTF
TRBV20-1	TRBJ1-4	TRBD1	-	TGCAGTGCTATTCGGACAGGCGGCGAAAAACTGTTTTTT	CSAIRTGGEKLFF
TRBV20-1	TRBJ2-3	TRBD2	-	TGCAGTGCGCCAGGACTAGCGGGGGGAGATACGCAGTATTTT	CSAPGLAGGDTQYF
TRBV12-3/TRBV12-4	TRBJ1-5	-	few	TGTGCCAGCAGTTCGTCGGGGAAGGGCAATCAGCCCCAGCATTTT	CASSSSGKGNQPQHF
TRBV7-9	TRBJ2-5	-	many	TGTGCCAGCAGCTTAGTGGAGACCCAGTACTTC	CASSLVETQYF
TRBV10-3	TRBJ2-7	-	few	TGTGCCATCAGTGAAGACGCCTACGAGCAGTACTTC	CAISEDAYEQYF
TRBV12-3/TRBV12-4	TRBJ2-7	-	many	TGTGCCAGCAGTCCCCGTAGGGGGGGGAGCCCCTACGAGCAGTACTTC	CASSPRRGGSPYEQYF
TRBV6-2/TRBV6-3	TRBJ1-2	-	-	TGTGCCAGCTACGCCGGGGGGCGTGCCGGGGGCTACACCTTC	CASYAGGRAGGYTF
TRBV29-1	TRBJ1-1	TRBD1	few	TGCAGCGTATTGACAGGGGGTACTGAAGCTTTCTTT	CSVLTGGTEAFF
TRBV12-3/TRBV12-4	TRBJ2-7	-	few	TGTGCCAGCAGTTTGAACACCTACTACGAGCAGTACTTC	CASSLNTYYEQYF
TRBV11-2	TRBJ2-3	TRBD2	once	TGTGCCAGCAGCTTAGTGACTAGCGGGGCAGGGCTGTATTTT	CASSLVTSGAGLYF
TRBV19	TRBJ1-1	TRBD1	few	TGTGCCAGTAGTCAAGGGACAGGGAACACTGAAGCTTTCTTT	CASSQGTGNTEAFF
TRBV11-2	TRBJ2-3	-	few	TGTGCCAGCAGCTTCCGGGGCAGACCCACAGATACGCAGTATTTT	CASSFRGRPTDTQYF
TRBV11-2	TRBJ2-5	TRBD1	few	TGTGCCAGCAGCTCTTCAGGGGGCCCCGCGGAGACCCAGTACTTC	CASSSSGGPAETQYF
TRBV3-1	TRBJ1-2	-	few	TGTGCCAGCAGCCAAGAAGACGGGATAGGCTACACCTTC	CASSQEDGIGYTF
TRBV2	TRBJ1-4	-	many	TGTGCCAGCATCAGGGGTTCTAATGAAAAACTGTTTTTT	CASIRGSNEKLFF
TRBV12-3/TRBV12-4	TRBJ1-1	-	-	TGTGCCAGCAACGTCGGGGGCCTGAACACTGAAGCTTTCTTT	CASNVGGLNTEAFF
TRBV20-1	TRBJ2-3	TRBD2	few	TGCAGTGCTGCCCCGGGACTACGTCAATCAGATACGCAGTATTTT	CSAAPGLRQSDTQYF
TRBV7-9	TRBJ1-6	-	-	TGTGCCAGCAGCCTAGGGGGTCCTAATTCACCCCTCCACTTT	CASSLGGPNSPLHF
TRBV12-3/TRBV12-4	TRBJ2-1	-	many	TGTGCCAGCAGTTCCGGGAACATCTACAATGAGCAGTTCTTC	CASSSGNIYNEQFF
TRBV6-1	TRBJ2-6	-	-	TGTGCCAGCAGTCACAAGACGAAAAGCTCTGGGGCCAACGTCCTGACTTTC	CASSHKTKSSGANVLTF
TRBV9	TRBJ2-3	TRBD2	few	TGTGCCAGCAGCCTTAGTCCGGTGTCTAGCGGGAGGGCCGGGCCAGATACGCAGTATTTT	CASSLSPVSSGRAGPDTQYF
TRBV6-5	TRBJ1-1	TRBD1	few	TGTGCCAGCAGTTCAACAGGGGGCAGGGCTGAAGCTTTCTTT	CASSSTGGRAEAFF
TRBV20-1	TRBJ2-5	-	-	TGCAGTGCTAGAGGAAGCGGAGGGTACCAAGAGACCCAGTACTTC	CSARGSGGYQETQYF
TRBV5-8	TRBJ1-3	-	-	TGTGCCAGCAGCTTGGGCCGGAAAGTCTCTGGAAACACCATATATTTT	CASSLGRKVSGNTIYF
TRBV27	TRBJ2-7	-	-	TGTGCCAGCAGTTTAAAGGTCCACTCCTACGAGCAGTACTTC	CASSLKVHSYEQYF
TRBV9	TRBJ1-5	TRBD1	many	TGTGCCAGCAGCTACCCCAGGGGGGAGGGCCATCAGCCCCAGCATTTT	CASSYPRGEGHQPQHF
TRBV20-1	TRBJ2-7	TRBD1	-	TGCAGTGCTAGAGGGGCCCGGACAGGTGATTCCTCCGAGCAGTACTTC	CSARGARTGDSSEQYF
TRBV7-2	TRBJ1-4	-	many	TGTGCCAGCAGCTTAGTAGCGGCAGGGACTAATGAAAAACTGTTTTTT	CASSLVAAGTNEKLFF
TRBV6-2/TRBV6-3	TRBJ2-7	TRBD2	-	TGTGCCAGCAGTGGGACTAGCGGGACCTACGAGCAGTACTTC	CASSGTSGTYEQYF
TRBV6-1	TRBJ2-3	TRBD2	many	TGTGCCAGCAGTGAACTAGCGGGGGGGCAAGATACGCAGTATTTT	CASSELAGGQDTQYF
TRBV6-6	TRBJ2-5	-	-	TGTGCCAGCAGTTACTCGGCTAGGGGAGAGACCCAGTACTTC	CASSYSARGETQYF
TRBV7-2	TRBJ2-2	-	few	TGTGCCAGCAGCCGTCCGGCGGTAGCTGACACCGGGGAGCTGTTTTTT	CASSRPAVADTGELFF
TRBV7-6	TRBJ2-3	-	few	TGTGCCAGCAGCCCCCTGTCCGGGGTTACAGATACGCAGTATTTT	CASSPLSGVTDTQYF
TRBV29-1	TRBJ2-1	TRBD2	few	TGCAGCGTTTTTTCAGGGCGACTAGCGGATTACAATGAGCAGTTCTTC	CSVFSGRLADYNEQFF
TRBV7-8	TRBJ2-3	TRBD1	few	TGTGCCAGCAGCCGATGGACAGGAAAAAGGGCCACAGATACGCAGTATTTT	CASSRWTGKRATDTQYF
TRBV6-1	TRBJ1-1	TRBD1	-	TGTGCCAGCAATAGGGAGAACAGGGGGTCCACTGAAGCTTTCTTT	CASNRENRGSTEAFF
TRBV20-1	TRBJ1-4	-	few	TGCAGTGCAAGGGACACAACGAATGAAAAACTGTTTTTT	CSARDTTNEKLFF
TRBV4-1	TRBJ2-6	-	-	TGCGCCAGCAGCCAAGATGGCGGCAGACCCTCTGGGGCCAACGTCCTGACTTTC	CASSQDGGRPSGANVLTF
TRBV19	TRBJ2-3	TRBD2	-	TGTGCCAGTAGTGGGACTAGCGGGACAGATACGCAGTATTTT	CASSGTSGTDTQYF
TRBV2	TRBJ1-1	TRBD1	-	TGTGCCAGCGGACAGGGCATGAACACTGAAGCTTTCTTT	CASGQGMNTEAFF
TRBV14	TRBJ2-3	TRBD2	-	TGTGCCAGCAGCCAAGCCAGAACTAGCGGAGGGGGCACAGATACGCAGTATTTT	CASSQARTSGGGTDTQYF
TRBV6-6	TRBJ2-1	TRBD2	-	TGTGCCAGCAGTTTACGGACTAGCGGAACCTACAATGAGCAGTTCTTC	CASSLRTSGTYNEQFF
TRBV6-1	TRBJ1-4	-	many	TGTGCCATTCGACATGAAAAACTGTTTTTT	CAIRHEKLFF
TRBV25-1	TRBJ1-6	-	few	TGTGCCAGCAGGGCCGACAGGAATAATTCACCCCTCCACTTT	CASRADRNNSPLHF
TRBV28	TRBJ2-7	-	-	TGTGCCAGCAGTTCCGCGCCGCCGACCTCCTACGAGCAGTACTTC	CASSSAPPTSYEQYF
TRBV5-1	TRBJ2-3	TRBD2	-	TGCGCCAGCAGCTTCGGGACTAGCGCGAGCAAGCGAGATACGCAGTATTTT	CASSFGTSASKRDTQYF
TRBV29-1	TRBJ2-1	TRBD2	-	TGCAGCGGATCGCAGACCGGGACTAGCAACAATGAGCAGTTCTTC	CSGSQTGTSNNEQFF
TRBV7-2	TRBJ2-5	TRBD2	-	TGTGCCAGCAGCTTGGGCGGGGGACCACAAGAGACCCAGTACTTC	CASSLGGGPQETQYF
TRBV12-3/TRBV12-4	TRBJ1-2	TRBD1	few	TGTGCCAGCAGTAACACCGGGACAGGGGCTGGCTACACCTTC	CASSNTGTGAGYTF